Described below is a single T cell receptor beta chain sequence and its context. These data come from a study of blood T cell repertoires in COVID-19. Study background: The United States, Italy and Spain supplied acute and convalescent COVID-19 samples. From T cells, B-cell-depleted T cells, or PBMCs came the material, which was cDNA or gDNA.

Study processing details: Scientists estimated how many nucleated cells there were by amplifying reference gene primers. The protocol was immunoSEQ multiplex PCR, while the TCRdb copy is restricted to in-frame clones and leaves out a portion. V and J calls and clone size come straight from that table; D and trimming were deduced from the DNA. The sample holds approximately 35,000 clones; approximately 88% are singletons and the top ten take 14% to 15%. This sequence was found in a man aged 60-69 years with active COVID-19. Sequenced input: peripheral blood.

CDR3 in amino acids: CASSFLAGGRDTQYF. CDR3 nucleotides: TGTGCCAGCAGTTTCCTAGCGGGAGGGAGGGATACGCAGTATTTT. This chain uses TRBV28 with TRBJ2-3; TRBD2 aligns across 12 bases. The CDR3 spans 15 residues. V dropped 3 bases and J dropped 6; count of bases not matched to a gene: 4. Germline V gene sequence: CDR1 MDHEN, CDR2 SYDVKM.